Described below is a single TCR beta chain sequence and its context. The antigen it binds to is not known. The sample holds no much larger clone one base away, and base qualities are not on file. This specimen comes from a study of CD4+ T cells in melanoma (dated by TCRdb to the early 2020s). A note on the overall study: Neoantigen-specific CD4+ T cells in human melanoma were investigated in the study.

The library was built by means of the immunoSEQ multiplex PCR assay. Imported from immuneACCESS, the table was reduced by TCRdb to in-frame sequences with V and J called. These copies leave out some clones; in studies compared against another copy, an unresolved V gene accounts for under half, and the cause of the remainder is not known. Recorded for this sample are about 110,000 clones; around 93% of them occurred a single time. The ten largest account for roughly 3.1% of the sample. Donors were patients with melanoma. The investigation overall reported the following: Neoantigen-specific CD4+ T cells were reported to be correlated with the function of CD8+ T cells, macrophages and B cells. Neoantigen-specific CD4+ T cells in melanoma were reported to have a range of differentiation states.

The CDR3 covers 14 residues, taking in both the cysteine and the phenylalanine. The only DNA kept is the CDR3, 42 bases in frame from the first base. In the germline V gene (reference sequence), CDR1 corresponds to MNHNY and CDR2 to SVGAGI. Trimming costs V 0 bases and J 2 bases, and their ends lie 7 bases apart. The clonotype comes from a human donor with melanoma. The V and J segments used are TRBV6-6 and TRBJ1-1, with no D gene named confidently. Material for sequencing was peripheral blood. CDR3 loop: CASSYSNVNTEAFF. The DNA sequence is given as TGTGCCAGCAGTTACTCGAACGTAAACACTGAAGCTTTCTTT.